These 21 T cell receptor beta chains share one sample of origin, sequenced in a study of cytomegalovirus exposure and HLA in healthy donors. Vbeta (60) and Jbeta (13) primers were used in the PCR. Sequencing was performed with immunoSEQ multiplex PCR; in TCRdb, only in-frame clones are kept and a portion is missing. The data hold approximately 120,000 clones, with around 80% observed a single time. Material for sequencing was PBMCs. The receptors here all came from a woman in her thirties in good health and CMV-seronegative.

This sequence joins TRBV9 and TRBJ2-1; a weak D match, TRBD2 (5 bases). CDR1 and CDR2 (germline): SGDLS, YYNGEE. This CDR3 is 16 amino acids long. Trimming pared 0 bases from V and 4 bases from J, leaving 14 bases between. The CDR3 protein is CASSVGRIARYNEQFF. CDR3 nucleotides: TGTGCCAGCAGCGTAGGTAGAATAGCGCGATACAATGAGCAGTTCTTC.

The chain links TRBV7-9 to TRBJ2-1, with 10 positions matching TRBD2. V lost 1 base and J lost 10; bases outside the gene matches: 4. The V gene's germline CDR1 is SEHNR and CDR2 FQNEAQ (reference sequence). The CDR3 runs 14 residues. The CDR3 reads CASSLVLAGTEQFF. The CDR3 DNA reads as TGTGCCAGCAGCTTAGTACTAGCGGGAACCGAGCAGTTCTTC.

The genes are TRBV30 and TRBJ1-1, with D unresolved. The CDR3 consists of 15 residues. The germline gives CDR1 GTSNPN, CDR2 SVGIG (reference sequence). The V and J ends lost 0 bases and 1 base respectively, with 12 bases between them. This CDR3 is CAWSVQSEGNTEAFF. DNA of the CDR3: TGTGCCTGGAGTGTACAAAGTGAGGGGAACACTGAAGCTTTCTTT.

The CDR3 spells CASSLGRQGFRDEQFF. CDR3 bases: TGTGCCAGCAGCTTGGGACGACAGGGATTTAGGGATGAGCAGTTCTTC. The J gene is TRBJ2-1, the V gene TRBV7-2; 7 nucleotides match TRBD1. J gave up 8 bases and V 3 bases, and 13 bases lay outside the gene matches. Germline CDR1 is SGHTA and CDR2 is FQGNSA. The length of the CDR3 is 16 residues.

This chain connects TRBV7-9 to TRBJ1-4, with D unclear. The CDR3 runs to 17 residues. Germline V gene data show CDR1 as SEHNR and CDR2 as FQNEAQ (reference sequence). V shed 1 base and J shed 0 bases, with 12 bases lying between them. The CDR3 DNA reads TGTGCCAGCAGCTTAGACAGCTTTGAGCCAACTAATGAAAAACTGTTTTTT. Translation gives CASSLDSFEPTNEKLFF.

This clone was detected only once. The chain carries TRBV30 and TRBJ1-5, with 10 bases lining up with TRBD1. Unmatched junction bases numbered 4, after V lost 5 bases and J lost 6 bases. The germline V gene has CDR1 GTSNPN and CDR2 SVGIG (reference sequence). The CDR3 runs 13 residues. The CDR3 region is CAWDRGRGQPQHF. For the CDR3, the DNA is TGTGCCTGGGACAGGGGGCGCGGTCAGCCCCAGCATTTT.

The chain recombines TRBV19 with TRBJ1-4, with TRBD1 matching 10 bases. The J segment lost 2 bases and the V segment lost 7 bases, leaving 4 bases of the junction unmatched. The CDR3 has 15 residues. The V gene's germline CDR1 is LNHDA and CDR2 SQIVND (reference sequence). DNA of the CDR3: TGTGCCAGTAAAAGACAGGGGGCTACTAATGAAAAACTGTTTTTT. Translated: CASKRQGATNEKLFF.

The chain recombines TRBV7-8 with TRBJ1-4; 7 bases line up with TRBD1. The CDR3 runs 19 residues. V was clipped by 5 bases and J by 8 bases; unmatched bases: 23. CDR1 and CDR2 from the germline V gene are SGHVS and FQNEAQ. Here the CDR3 reads CASSPVLGTDYDFWEKLFF. CDR3 nucleotides: TGTGCCAGCAGCCCAGTTTTAGGGACAGATTATGATTTTTGGGAAAAACTGTTTTTT.

This clone has a single count. The chain uses TRBV2 and TRBJ1-6; D is uncertain. Germline V CDR1 and CDR2: SNHLY, FYNNEI. The CDR3 totals 12 residues. Deletions cut 7 bases from V and 7 bases from J, with 8 bases between. In DNA, the CDR3 is TGTGCCAGCAACCGGGAGAATTCACCCCTCCACTTT. It yields the protein CASNRENSPLHF.

This chain joins TRBV5-1 and TRBJ2-1; tentative D call: TRBD1 (5 bases). The CDR3 covers 15 residues. From germline, CDR1 is SGHRS and CDR2 YFSETQ. The V end lost 0 bases, the J end lost 1 base, and 8 bases lay between the germline ends. The CDR3 coding sequence is TGCGCCAGCAGCTTGGGGGGCGGTTCCTACAATGAGCAGTTCTTC. Protein: CASSLGGGSYNEQFF.

This rearrangement joins TRBV4-1 to TRBJ1-1, with D hard to call. Germline V CDR1 and CDR2: MGHRA, YSYEKL. This CDR3 region has 14 residues. The V end was cut by 7 bases, the J end by 1 base, with 13 bases between. As DNA, the CDR3 is TGCGCCAGCACGGGAATCTTAAAGAACACTGAAGCTTTCTTT. Its translation: CASTGILKNTEAFF.

V is TRBV2 and J is TRBJ2-7, with D possibly TRBD2 on 5 matching bases. Trimming removed 6 bases from V and 5 bases from J, with 14 bases in between. CDR1 and CDR2 from the germline V gene are SNHLY and FYNNEI. The CDR3 covers 13 residues. In DNA form, the CDR3 reads TGTGCCAGCAGATTCTTACTAGGGAACGAGCAGTACTTC. Translation: CASRFLLGNEQYF.

The V call is TRBV30, the J call TRBJ1-3; the D gene is possibly TRBD1 (5 bases). V lost 3 bases, J lost 2 bases, and 11 bases lay in between. The CDR3 runs 14 residues. Germline V CDR1 and CDR2: GTSNPN, SVGIG (reference sequence). The CDR3 nucleotides read TGTGCCTGGAGGGACGACAGAACTGGAAACACCATATATTTT. Residues: CAWRDDRTGNTIYF.

This clone was seen more than once but under ten times. V gene TRBV5-1 combines with J gene TRBJ2-5; TRBD1 aligns across 12 bases. Trimming at V came to 4 bases and at J to 5 bases, leaving 9 bases not matched to a gene. The CDR3 extends over 16 amino acids. Germline V gene sequence: CDR1 SGHRS, CDR2 YFSETQ. CDR3 DNA sequence: TGCGCCAGCAGCCCGGCGGGACAGGGGGCAGGGGAGACCCAGTACTTC. As protein: CASSPAGQGAGETQYF.

This chain links TRBV5-1 with TRBJ1-1; maybe TRBD1 (6 bases). The CDR3 has 16 residues. V lost 5 bases, J lost 0 bases, and 17 bases lay in between. CDR1 is SGHRS and CDR2 is YFSETQ in the germline V gene. CDR3: CASSRERGQVNTEAFF. CDR3 nucleotides: TGCGCCAGCAGTAGAGAAAGGGGACAAGTGAACACTGAAGCTTTCTTT.

V gene TRBV7-9 combines with J gene TRBJ2-5; 9 nucleotides agree with TRBD1. Germline-derived CDR1 and CDR2 are SEHNR and FQNEAQ (reference sequence). The length of the CDR3 is 15 residues. V lost 3 bases to trimming and J lost 5 bases; unmatched junction nucleotides: 7. CDR3 DNA sequence: TGTGCCAGCAGCTTTTCAGGGACAGGGCGGGAGACCCAGTACTTC. Its translation: CASSFSGTGRETQYF.

This clone was detected only a few times. The J gene is TRBJ2-7, the V gene TRBV5-6; TRBD1 aligns across 9 bases. Germline CDR1 is SGHDT and CDR2 is YYEEEE. V was clipped by 4 bases and J by 1 base; unmatched bases: 9. CDR3 length: 16 amino acids. CDR3: CASSNPGQGTSYEQYF. DNA for the CDR3: TGTGCCAGCAGCAACCCGGGACAGGGAACTTCCTACGAGCAGTACTTC. The full variable domain, its missing parts supplied by reference TRBV5-6 and TRBJ2-7, is DAGVTQSPTHLIKTRGQQVTLRCSPKSGHDTVSWYQQALGQGPQFIFQYYEEEERQRGNFPDRFSGHQFPNYSSELNVNALLLGDSALYLCASSNPGQGTSYEQYFGPGTRLTVT.

This chain links TRBV5-4 with TRBJ2-1; 13 bases agree with TRBD2. There are 17 residues in the CDR3. The germline gives CDR1 SGHNT, CDR2 YYREEE (reference sequence). J gave up 0 bases and V 4 bases, and 4 bases lay outside the gene matches. CDR3 amino acids: CASSPGTSGISYNEQFF. Written as DNA, the CDR3 is TGTGCCAGCAGCCCCGGGACTAGCGGGATCTCCTACAATGAGCAGTTCTTC.

This clone was recorded only once. The chain joins TRBV9 to TRBJ1-2; D remains ambiguous. Germline loops: CDR1 SGDLS, CDR2 YYNGEE. With 7 bases removed from V and 6 bases from J, the gap between germline ends came to 16 bases. The CDR3 is made up of 13 amino acids. CDR3 amino acids: CASRPGFSDGYTF. The DNA of the CDR3 is TGTGCCAGCCGTCCGGGGTTTTCGGATGGCTACACCTTC.

The chain carries TRBV6-5 and TRBJ1-6, with a tentative D call TRBD1 (5 bases). With 5 bases removed from V and 7 bases from J, the gap between germline ends came to 12 bases. Per the germline V gene, CDR1 is MNHEY and CDR2 is SVGAGI. This CDR3 spans 14 amino acids. CDR3 amino acids: CASSAQGGNSPLHF. CDR3 coding DNA: TGTGCCAGCAGTGCCCAGGGCGGAAATTCACCCCTCCACTTT.

On this clone itself: One end of the junction does not line up with germline, which may come from a read error. The rearrangement joins TRBV4-1 to TRBJ2-5; 14 nucleotides line up with TRBD2. Germline V lookup: CDR1 MGHRA, CDR2 YSYEKL. CDR3 length: 18 amino acids. The CDR3 loop reads CASSQTGLAGGNQETQHF. The CDR3 coding sequence is TGCGCCAGCAGCCAAACCGGACTAGCGGGAGGCAACCAAGAGACCCAGCACTTC.